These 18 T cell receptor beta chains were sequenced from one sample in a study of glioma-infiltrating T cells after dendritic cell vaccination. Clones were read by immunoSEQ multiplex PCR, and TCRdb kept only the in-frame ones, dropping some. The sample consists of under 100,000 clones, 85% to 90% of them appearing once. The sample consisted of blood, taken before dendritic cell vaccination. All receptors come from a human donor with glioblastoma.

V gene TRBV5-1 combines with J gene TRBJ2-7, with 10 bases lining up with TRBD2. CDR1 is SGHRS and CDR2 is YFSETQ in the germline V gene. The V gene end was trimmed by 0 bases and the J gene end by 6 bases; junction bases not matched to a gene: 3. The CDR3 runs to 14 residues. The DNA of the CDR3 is TGCGCCAGCAGCTTGGCAGCGGGAGGGTTCGAGCAGTACTTC. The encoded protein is CASSLAAGGFEQYF.

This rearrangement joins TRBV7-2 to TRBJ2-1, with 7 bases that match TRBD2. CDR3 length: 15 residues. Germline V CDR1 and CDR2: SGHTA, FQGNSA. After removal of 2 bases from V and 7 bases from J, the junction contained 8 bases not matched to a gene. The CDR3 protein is CASSLRAGSGNEQFF. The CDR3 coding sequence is TGTGCCAGCAGCTTAAGAGCGGGATCCGGAAATGAGCAGTTCTTC. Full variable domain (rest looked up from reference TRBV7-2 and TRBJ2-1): GAGVSQSPSNKVTEKGKDVELRCDPISGHTALYWYRQSLGQGLEFLIYFQGNSAPDKSGLPSDRFSAERTGGSVSTLTIQRTQQEDSAVYLCASSLRAGSGNEQFFGPGTRLTVL.

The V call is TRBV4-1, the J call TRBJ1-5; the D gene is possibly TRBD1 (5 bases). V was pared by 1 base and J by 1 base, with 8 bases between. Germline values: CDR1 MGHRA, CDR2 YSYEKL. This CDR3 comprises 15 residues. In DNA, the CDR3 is TGCGCCAGCAGCCAAGTCCCAGGGAGCAATCAGCCCCAGCATTTT. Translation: CASSQVPGSNQPQHF.

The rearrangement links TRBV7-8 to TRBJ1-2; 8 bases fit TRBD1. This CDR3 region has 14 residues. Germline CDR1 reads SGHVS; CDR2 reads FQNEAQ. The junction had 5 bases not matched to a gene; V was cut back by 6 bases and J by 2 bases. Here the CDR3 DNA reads TGTGCCAGCAGTCAAACAGGGGGGAACTATGGCTACACCTTC. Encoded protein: CASSQTGGNYGYTF.

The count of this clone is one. The chain's CDR3 is CASTPSGLAGVRTWETQYF. CDR3 sequence (DNA): TGTGCCAGTACCCCGTCCGGGCTAGCGGGAGTAAGGACGTGGGAGACCCAGTACTTC. The rearrangement joins TRBV19 to TRBJ2-5; 10 nucleotides match TRBD2. CDR3 length: 19 residues. Germline V gene sequence: CDR1 LNHDA, CDR2 SQIVND (reference sequence). After removal of 7 bases from V and 5 bases from J, the junction contained 22 bases not matched to a gene.

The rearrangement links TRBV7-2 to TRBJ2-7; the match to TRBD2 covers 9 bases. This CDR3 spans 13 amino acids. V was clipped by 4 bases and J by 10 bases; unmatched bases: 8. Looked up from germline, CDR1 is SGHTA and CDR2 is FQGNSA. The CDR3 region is CASSSLAGAFQYF. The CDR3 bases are TGTGCCAGCAGCTCCTTAGCGGGGGCCTTTCAGTACTTC.

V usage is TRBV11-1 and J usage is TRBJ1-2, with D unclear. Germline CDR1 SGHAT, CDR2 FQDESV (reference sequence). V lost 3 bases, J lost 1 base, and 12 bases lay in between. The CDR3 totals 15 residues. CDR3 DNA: TGTGCCAGCAGCTTTATGGCCGGGGTTAACTATGGCTACACCTTC. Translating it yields CASSFMAGVNYGYTF.

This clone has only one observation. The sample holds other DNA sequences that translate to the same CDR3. This CDR3 reads CASSQWGQGYSPLHF. For the CDR3, the DNA is TGTGCCAGCAGCCAATGGGGACAGGGATATTCACCCCTCCACTTT. The V and J genes are TRBV4-2 and TRBJ1-6; 9 bases agree with TRBD1. The V and J ends lost 2 bases and 8 bases, in that order; junction bases with no gene match: 4. The CDR3 totals 15 residues. The germline V gene has CDR1 LGHNA and CDR2 YNFKEQ.

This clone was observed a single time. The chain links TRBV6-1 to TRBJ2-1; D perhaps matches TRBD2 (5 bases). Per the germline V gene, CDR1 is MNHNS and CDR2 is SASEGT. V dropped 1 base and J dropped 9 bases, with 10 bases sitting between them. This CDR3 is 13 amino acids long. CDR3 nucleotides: TGTGCCAGCAGTGAAGTAGGAGGATCTGAGCAGTTCTTC. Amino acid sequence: CASSEVGGSEQFF.

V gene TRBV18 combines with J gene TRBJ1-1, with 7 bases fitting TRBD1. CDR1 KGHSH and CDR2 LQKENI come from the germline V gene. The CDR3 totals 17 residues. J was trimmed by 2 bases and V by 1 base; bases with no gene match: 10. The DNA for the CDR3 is TGTGCCAGCTCACCACTCGGCACGGGACAGCAAAACACTGAAGCTTTCTTT. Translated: CASSPLGTGQQNTEAFF.

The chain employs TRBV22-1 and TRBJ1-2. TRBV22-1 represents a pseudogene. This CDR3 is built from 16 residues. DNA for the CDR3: TGTCCTGGGAGCCCCGAGGTATGTAGGTCCAGCTATGGCTACACCTTC. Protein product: CPGSPEVCRSSYGYTF.

CDR3 region: CASSPAGFSGNTIYF. The CDR3 bases are TGTGCCAGTAGTCCTGCGGGGTTCTCTGGAAACACCATATATTTT. V and J are TRBV19 and TRBJ1-3; D uncertain. The CDR3 is made up of 15 amino acids. Between the trimmed V and J ends, which lost 5 bases and 0 bases, there was a span of 11 bases. Germline CDR1 is LNHDA and CDR2 is SQIVND (reference sequence).

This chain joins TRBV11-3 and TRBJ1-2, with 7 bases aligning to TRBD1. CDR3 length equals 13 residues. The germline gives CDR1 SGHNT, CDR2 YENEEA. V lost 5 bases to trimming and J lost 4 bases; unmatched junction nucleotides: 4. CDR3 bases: TGTGCCAGCAGCCCACAGGGGTCCTATGGCTACACCTTC. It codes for CASSPQGSYGYTF.

The CDR3 reads CASSLGTEHTDTQYF. CDR3 in DNA: TGTGCCAGCAGTTTAGGGACAGAACACACAGATACGCAGTATTTT. The chain employs TRBV6-1 and TRBJ2-3, with 7 bases fitting TRBD1. The germline CDR1 and CDR2 sequences are MNHNS and SASEGT. There are 15 residues in the CDR3. V gave up 5 bases and J gave up 2 bases; unmatched junction bases: 7.

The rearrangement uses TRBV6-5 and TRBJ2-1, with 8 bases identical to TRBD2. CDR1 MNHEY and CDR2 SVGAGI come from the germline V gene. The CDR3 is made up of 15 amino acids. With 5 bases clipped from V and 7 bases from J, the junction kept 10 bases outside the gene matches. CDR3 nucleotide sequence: TGTGCCAGCAGTACCACCGGGACTAGTGATAATGAGCAGTTCTTC. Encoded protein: CASSTTGTSDNEQFF.

The CDR3 region has the DNA TGTGCCAGCAGTCACAGGGGGCTTATGAACACTGAAGCTTTCTTT. Its protein is CASSHRGLMNTEAFF. The J gene is TRBJ1-1, the V gene TRBV6-5; 9 nucleotides agree with TRBD1. Per the germline V gene, CDR1 is MNHEY and CDR2 is SVGAGI. Losses at the gene ends were 5 bases for V and 0 bases for J; bases not matched to a gene: 4. This CDR3 contains 15 residues.

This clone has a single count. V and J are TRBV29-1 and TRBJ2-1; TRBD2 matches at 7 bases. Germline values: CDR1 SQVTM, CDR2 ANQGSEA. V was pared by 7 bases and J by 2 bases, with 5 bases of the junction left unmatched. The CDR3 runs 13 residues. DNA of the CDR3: TGCAGCGGAGCTAGCGGAGCCTACAATGAGCAGTTCTTC. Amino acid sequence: CSGASGAYNEQFF.

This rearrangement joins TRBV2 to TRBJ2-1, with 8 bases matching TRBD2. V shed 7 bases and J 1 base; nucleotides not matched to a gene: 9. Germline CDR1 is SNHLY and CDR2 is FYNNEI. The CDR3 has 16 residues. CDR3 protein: CASTASGLRSYNEQFF. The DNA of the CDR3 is TGTGCCAGCACAGCTAGCGGGCTAAGGTCCTACAATGAGCAGTTCTTC.